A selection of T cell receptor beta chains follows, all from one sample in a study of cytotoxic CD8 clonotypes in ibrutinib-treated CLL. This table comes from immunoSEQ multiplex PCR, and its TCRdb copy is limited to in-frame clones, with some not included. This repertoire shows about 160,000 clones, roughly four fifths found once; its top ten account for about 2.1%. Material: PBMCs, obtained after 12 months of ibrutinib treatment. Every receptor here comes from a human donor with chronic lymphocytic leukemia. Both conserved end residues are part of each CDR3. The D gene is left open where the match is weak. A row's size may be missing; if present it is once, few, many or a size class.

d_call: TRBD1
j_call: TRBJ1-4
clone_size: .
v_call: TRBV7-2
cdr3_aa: CASSPEWDREYEKLFF
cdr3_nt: TGTGCCAGCAGCCCCGAGTGGGACAGGGAGTATGAAAAACTGTTTTTT

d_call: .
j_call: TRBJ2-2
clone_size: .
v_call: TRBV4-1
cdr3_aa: CASSQDTGSLRTGELFF
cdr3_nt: TGCGCCAGCAGCCAAGATACCGGGAGCCTGAGGACCGGGGAGCTGTTTTTT

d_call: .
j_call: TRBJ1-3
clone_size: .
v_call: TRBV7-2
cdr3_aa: CASSLYAASGNTIYF
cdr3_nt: TGTGCCAGCAGCTTATATGCAGCCTCTGGAAACACCATATATTTT

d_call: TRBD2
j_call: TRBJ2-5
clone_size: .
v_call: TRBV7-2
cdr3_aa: CASSLLGGRVQETQYF
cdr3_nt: TGTGCCAGCAGCTTACTCGGGGGGAGGGTACAAGAGACCCAGTACTTC

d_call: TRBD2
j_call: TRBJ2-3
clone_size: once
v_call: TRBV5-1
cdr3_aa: CASSSRTSGFGTDTQYF
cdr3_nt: TGCGCCAGCAGCTCGCGGACTAGCGGGTTCGGCACAGATACGCAGTATTTT

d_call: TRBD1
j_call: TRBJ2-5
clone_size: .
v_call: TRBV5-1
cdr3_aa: CASSSSGGSETQYF
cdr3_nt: TGCGCCAGCAGCTCCTCAGGGGGCTCGGAGACCCAGTACTTC

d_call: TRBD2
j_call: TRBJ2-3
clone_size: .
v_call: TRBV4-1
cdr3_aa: CASSLLTTSPDTQYF
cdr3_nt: TGCGCCAGCAGCCTGCTAACGACTAGCCCAGATACGCAGTATTTT

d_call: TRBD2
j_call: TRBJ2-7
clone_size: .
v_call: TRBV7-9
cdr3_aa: CASSFPERGVYEQYF
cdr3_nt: TGTGCCAGCAGCTTCCCCGAACGGGGGGTCTACGAGCAGTACTTC

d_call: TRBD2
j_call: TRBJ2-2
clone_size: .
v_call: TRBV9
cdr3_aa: CASSVDPAGSTGELFF
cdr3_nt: TGTGCCAGCAGCGTAGATCCAGCGGGGTCCACCGGGGAGCTGTTTTTT

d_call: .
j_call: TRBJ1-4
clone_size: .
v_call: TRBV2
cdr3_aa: CASSVVFGEKLFF
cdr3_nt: TGTGCCAGCAGTGTAGTTTTTGGGGAAAAACTGTTTTTT

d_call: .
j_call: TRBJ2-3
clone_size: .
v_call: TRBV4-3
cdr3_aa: CASSLRLGADTQYF
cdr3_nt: TGCGCCAGCAGCCTCCGCCTAGGGGCGGATACGCAGTATTTT

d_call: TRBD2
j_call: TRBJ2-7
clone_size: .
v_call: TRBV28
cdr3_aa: CASSLSGGVAGGPDLYEQYF
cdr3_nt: TGTGCCAGCAGTTTATCGGGTGGGGTAGCGGGAGGTCCCGATTTATACGAGCAGTACTTC

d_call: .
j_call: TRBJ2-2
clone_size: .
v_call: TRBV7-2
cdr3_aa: CASSLQGGGELFF
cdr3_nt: TGTGCCAGCAGCCTCCAGGGAGGCGGGGAGCTGTTTTTT

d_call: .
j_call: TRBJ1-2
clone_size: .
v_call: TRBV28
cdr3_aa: CASSPSGRSYGYTF
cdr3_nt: TGTGCCAGCAGTCCGAGCGGAAGATCCTATGGCTACACCTTC

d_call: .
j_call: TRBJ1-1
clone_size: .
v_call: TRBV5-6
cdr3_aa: CASSLFRGREDPEAFF
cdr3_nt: TGTGCCAGCAGCTTGTTTAGAGGGAGGGAGGACCCTGAAGCTTTCTTT

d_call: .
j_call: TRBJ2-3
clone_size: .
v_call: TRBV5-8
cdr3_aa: CASSLGLRAPDTQYF
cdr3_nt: TGTGCCAGCAGCTTGGGACTCAGGGCGCCAGATACGCAGTATTTT

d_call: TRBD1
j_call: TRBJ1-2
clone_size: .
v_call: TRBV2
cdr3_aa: CASSEQGAGGYTF
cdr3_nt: TGTGCCAGCAGTGAACAGGGGGCAGGTGGCTACACCTTC

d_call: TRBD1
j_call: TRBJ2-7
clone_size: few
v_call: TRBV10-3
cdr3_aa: CAISGAGQGYEQYF
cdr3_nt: TGTGCCATCAGTGGGGCGGGACAGGGCTACGAGCAGTACTTC

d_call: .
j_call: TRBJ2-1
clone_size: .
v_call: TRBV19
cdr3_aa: CASSLRDRVGNEQFF
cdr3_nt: TGTGCCAGTAGTCTCCGGGACCGCGTGGGGAATGAGCAGTTCTTC

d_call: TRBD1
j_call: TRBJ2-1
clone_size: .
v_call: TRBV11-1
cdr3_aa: CASSRGTGGDDEQFF
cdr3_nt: TGTGCCAGCAGCCGCGGGACAGGGGGGGACGATGAGCAGTTCTTC

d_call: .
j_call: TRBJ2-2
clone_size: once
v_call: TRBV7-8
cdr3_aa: CASSLGSTVGTGELFF
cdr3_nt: TGTGCCAGCAGCTTAGGGTCTACCGTCGGAACCGGGGAGCTGTTTTTT

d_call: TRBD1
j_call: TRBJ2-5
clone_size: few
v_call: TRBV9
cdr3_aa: CASSMGQEIQETQYF
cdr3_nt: TGTGCCAGTAGCATGGGACAGGAAATCCAAGAGACCCAGTACTTC

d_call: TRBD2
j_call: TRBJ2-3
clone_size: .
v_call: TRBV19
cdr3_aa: CASSIRLAAYTDTQYF
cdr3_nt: TGTGCCAGTAGTATTCGACTAGCGGCATACACAGATACGCAGTATTTT

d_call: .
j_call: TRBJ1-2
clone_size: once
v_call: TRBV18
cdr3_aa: CASSPDSSANYGYTF
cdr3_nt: TGTGCCAGCTCACCGGATTCAAGCGCTAACTATGGCTACACCTTC

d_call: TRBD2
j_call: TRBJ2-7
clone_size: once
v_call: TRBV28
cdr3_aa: CASSGGTKYEQYF
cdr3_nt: TGTGCCAGCAGTGGAGGGACTAAGTACGAGCAGTACTTC

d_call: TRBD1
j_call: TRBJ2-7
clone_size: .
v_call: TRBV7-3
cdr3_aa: CASSKGDSTYEQYF
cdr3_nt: TGTGCCAGCAGTAAGGGGGACAGTACCTACGAGCAGTACTTC

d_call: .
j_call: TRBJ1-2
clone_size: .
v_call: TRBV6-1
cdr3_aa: CASSGRGGNYGYTF
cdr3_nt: TGTGCCAGCAGTGGGCGGGGGGGGAACTATGGCTACACCTTC

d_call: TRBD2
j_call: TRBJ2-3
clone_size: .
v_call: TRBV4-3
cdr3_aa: CASSPGGLAGYADTQYF
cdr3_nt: TGCGCCAGCAGCCCCGGAGGGCTAGCGGGGTATGCAGATACGCAGTATTTT

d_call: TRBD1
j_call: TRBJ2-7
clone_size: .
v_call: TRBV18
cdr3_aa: CASSPDQGAQEKQYF
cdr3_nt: TGTGCCAGCTCACCGGATCAGGGGGCGCAGGAGAAGCAGTACTTC

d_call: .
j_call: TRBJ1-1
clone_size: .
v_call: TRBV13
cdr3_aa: CASSLGGSTEAFF
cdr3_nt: TGTGCCAGCAGCTTAGGTGGGAGCACTGAAGCTTTCTTT

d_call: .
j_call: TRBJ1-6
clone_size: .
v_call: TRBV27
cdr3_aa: CASSRQKGNSPLHF
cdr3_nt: TGTGCCAGCAGCCGACAAAAGGGGAATTCACCCCTCCACTTT

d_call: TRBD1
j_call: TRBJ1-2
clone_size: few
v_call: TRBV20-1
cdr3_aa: CSAYRGIGYTF
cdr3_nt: TGCAGTGCCTACAGGGGTATAGGCTACACCTTC

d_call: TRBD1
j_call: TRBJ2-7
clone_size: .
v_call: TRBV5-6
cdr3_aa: CASSFRGLGSYEQYF
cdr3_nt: TGTGCCAGCAGCTTCAGGGGGCTAGGGTCCTACGAGCAGTACTTC

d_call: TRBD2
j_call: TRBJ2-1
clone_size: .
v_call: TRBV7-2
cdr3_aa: CASSRTSGGWNEQFF
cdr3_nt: TGTGCCAGCAGTCGGACTAGCGGGGGGTGGAATGAGCAGTTCTTC

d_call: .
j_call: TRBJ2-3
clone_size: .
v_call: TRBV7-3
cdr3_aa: CASSLTRADDTQYF
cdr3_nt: TGTGCCAGCAGCTTAACCAGGGCAGACGATACGCAGTATTTT

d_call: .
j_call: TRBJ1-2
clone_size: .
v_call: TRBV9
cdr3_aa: CASSLTEYGYTF
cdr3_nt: TGTGCCAGCAGTCTAACAGAATATGGCTACACCTTC

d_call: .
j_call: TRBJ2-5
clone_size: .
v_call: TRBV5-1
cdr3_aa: CASSLEARAVRETQYF
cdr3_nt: TGCGCCAGCAGCTTGGAGGCCAGGGCAGTGCGAGAGACCCAGTACTTC

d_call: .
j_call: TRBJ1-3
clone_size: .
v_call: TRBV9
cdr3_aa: CASSVGGGVSGNTIYF
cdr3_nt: TGTGCCAGCAGCGTAGGGGGGGGTGTTTCTGGAAACACCATATATTTT

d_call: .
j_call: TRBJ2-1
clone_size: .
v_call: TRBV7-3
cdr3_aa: CASRGPLGNEQFF
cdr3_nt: TGTGCCAGCAGGGGTCCGTTGGGTAATGAGCAGTTCTTC

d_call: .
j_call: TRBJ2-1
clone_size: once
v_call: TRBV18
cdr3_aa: CASSINDEQFF
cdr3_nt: TGTGCCAGCTCAATTAACGATGAGCAGTTCTTC

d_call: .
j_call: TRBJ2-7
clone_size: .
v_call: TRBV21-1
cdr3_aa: CASSKGKRVSYEQYF
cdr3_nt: TGTGCCAGCAGCAAAGGGAAACGGGTATCCTACGAGCAGTACTTC

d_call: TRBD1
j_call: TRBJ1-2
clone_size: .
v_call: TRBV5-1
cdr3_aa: CASSSQGEGPVGGYTF
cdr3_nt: TGCGCCAGCAGCTCCCAGGGGGAGGGACCCGTTGGGGGCTACACCTTC

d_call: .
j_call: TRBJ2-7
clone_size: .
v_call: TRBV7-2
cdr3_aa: CASSRLVAYEQYF
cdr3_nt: TGTGCCAGCAGCCGACTAGTAGCCTACGAGCAGTACTTC

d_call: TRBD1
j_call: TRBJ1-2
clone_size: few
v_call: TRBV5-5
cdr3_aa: CASSLATGANLRISTQF
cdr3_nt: TGTGCCAGCAGCTTGGCTACAGGGGCGAATCTCAGAATCTCAACACAGTTC

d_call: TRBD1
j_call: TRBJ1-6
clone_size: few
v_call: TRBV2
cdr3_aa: CASSGQQNSPLHF
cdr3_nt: TGTGCCAGCTCGGGACAGCAGAATTCACCCCTCCACTTT

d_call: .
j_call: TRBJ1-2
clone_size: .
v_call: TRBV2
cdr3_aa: CASSVSPGMGYGYTF
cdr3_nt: TGTGCCAGCAGTGTTTCCCCGGGTATGGGCTATGGCTACACCTTC